The 6 T cell receptor beta chains given below trace back to one sample, sequenced in a study of CD8 T cells in Susac syndrome. The authors reverse transcribed roughly 0.5 to 1 ug RNA with random hexamers. TCRdb reanalysed the immunoSEQ multiplex PCR reads using MiXCR and keeps one entry per CDR3 protein. The sample carries about 66,000 distinct CDR3 sequences, approximately 94% recorded once. The material sequenced was CD8+ T cells from PBMCs. All receptors derive from a human donor with multiple sclerosis.

In DNA form, the CDR3 reads TGTGCCAGCAGTGACTCGCCCGGAGACACTGAAGCTTTCTTT. Protein product: CASSDSPGDTEAFF. The V call is TRBV6-4, the J call TRBJ1-1; no firm D call. CDR3 length: 14 amino acids. Trimming took off 0 bases at V and 3 bases at J, with 8 bases between the two ends. Looked up from germline, CDR1 is MRHNA and CDR2 is SNTAGT.

This chain uses TRBV4-1 with TRBJ2-1, with 12 bases identical to TRBD2. CDR3 length: 16 amino acids. Germline V CDR1 and CDR2: MGHRA, YSYEKL. The V gene end was trimmed by 1 base and the J gene end by 3 bases; junction bases not matched to a gene: 1. CDR3: CASSQVTSGSYNEQFF. CDR3 nucleotides: TGCGCCAGCAGCCAAGTGACTAGCGGGAGCTACAATGAGCAGTTCTTC.

This chain joins TRBV9 and TRBJ2-1; 10 bases are a match to TRBD2. The germline gives CDR1 SGDLS, CDR2 YYNGEE. The junction had 7 bases not matched to a gene; V was cut back by 3 bases and J by 1 base. The CDR3 spans 17 residues. CDR3 nucleotide sequence: TGTGCCAGCAGCGGTAGTGGTAGCGGGAGGTCCTACAATGAGCAGTTCTTC. This codes for CASSGSGSGRSYNEQFF.

With respect to this clonotype: Mismatch with germline at one junction end may stem from a read error. The chain recombines TRBV5-1 with TRBJ2-7; 11 positions agree with TRBD1. The CDR3 contains 13 residues. Looked up from germline, CDR1 is SGHRS and CDR2 is YFSETQ. CDR3 amino acids: CASSLWTGGKQYF. CDR3 DNA: TGTGCCAGCAGCCTATGGACAGGGGGCAAGCAGTACTTC.

The chain carries TRBV30 and TRBJ1-2; D is unclear. Germline CDR1 reads GTSNPN; CDR2 reads SVGIG (reference sequence). V was pared by 3 bases and J by 4 bases, with 18 bases between. This CDR3 region has 15 residues. The CDR3 coding sequence is TGTGCCTGGAGCCCAACCGGGAAAATCGGCTATGGCTACACCTTC. Amino acids: CAWSPTGKIGYGYTF. The complete variable domain, with remaining parts taken from reference TRBV30 and TRBJ1-2, reads SQTIHQWPATLVQPVGSPLSLECTVEGTSNPNLYWYRQAAGRGLQLLFYSVGIGQISSEVPQNLSASRPQDRQFILSSKKLLLSDSGFYLCAWSPTGKIGYGYTFGSGTRLTVV.

The chain joins TRBV29-1 to TRBJ1-2; perhaps TRBD1 as D (6 bases). Germline CDR1 is SQVTM and CDR2 is ANQGSEA. V was shortened by 6 bases and J by 8 bases, with 22 bases between the two germline ends. CDR3 length equals 14 residues. This CDR3 reads CSVELQGMLRGYTF. The CDR3 coding sequence is TGCAGCGTAGAACTTCAGGGGATGCTGCGCGGCTACACCTTC.